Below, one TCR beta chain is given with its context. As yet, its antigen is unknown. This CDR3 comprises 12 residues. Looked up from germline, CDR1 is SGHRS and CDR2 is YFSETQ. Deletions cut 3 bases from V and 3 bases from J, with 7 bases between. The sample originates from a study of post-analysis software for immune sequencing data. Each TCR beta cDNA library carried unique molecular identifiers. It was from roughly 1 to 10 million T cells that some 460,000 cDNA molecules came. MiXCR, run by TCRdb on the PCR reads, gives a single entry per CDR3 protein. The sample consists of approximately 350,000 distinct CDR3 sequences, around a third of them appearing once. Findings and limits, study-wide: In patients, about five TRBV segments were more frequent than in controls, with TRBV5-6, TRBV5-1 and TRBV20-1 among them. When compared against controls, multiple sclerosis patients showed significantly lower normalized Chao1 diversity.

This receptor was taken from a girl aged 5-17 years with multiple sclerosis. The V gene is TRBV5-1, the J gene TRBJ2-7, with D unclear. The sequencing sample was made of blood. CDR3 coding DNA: TGCGCCAGCAGCTCCCAAAACTACGAGCAGTACTTC. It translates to CASSSQNYEQYF.